This T cell receptor beta chain is drawn from a study of T cell responses to AZD1222 COVID-19 vaccine. Study-wide results and caveats: Nearly half of unique spike-specific TCRs reportedly avoided B.1.351 and B.1.1.7 mutated regions. Clonal diversity was possibly underestimated; the donors were predominantly white British and more often female. Rises in breadth and depth of Spike-specific TCRs came after two AZD1222 doses.

As concerns this clone: Its specificity is not known.

Trimming took off 5 bases at V and 1 base at J, with 8 bases between the two ends. Per the germline V gene, CDR1 is MNHEY and CDR2 is SVGEGT. The CDR3 consists of 13 residues. Using immunoSEQ multiplex PCR, the repertoire was profiled, and TCRdb retains in-frame clones only, with some absent. The sample lists some 180,000 clones; roughly 90% were seen once. The rearrangement links TRBV6-2 or TRBV6-3 to TRBJ1-2; D gene uncertain. This TCR was recovered from an adult who received the AZD1222 COVID-19 vaccine. Sequenced here: peripheral blood, sampled 28 days after the second AZD1222 dose. In nucleotides, the CDR3 is TGTGCCAGCAGTGACGATTTTAACTATGGCTACACCTTC. As protein: CASSDDFNYGYTF.